The 21 T cell receptor beta chains below were found in one sample sequenced in a study of T cells after yellow fever vaccination. TCRdb re-analysed the 5' RACE reads in MiXCR, keeping a single row per CDR3 protein. The table shows more than 65,000 distinct CDR3 sequences, with 5.9% occurring only once. Specimen: CD4+ T cells sorted from PBMCs, collected roughly 14 days after the first yellow fever vaccination. These receptors came from a man aged 18 to 30 who received the YFV17D yellow fever vaccine.

The sample holds many counts of this clonotype. This sequence joins TRBV29-1 and TRBJ2-3; tentatively, D is TRBD1 or TRBD2 (5 bases each). The V end lost 8 bases, the J end lost 4 bases, and 19 bases lay between the germline ends. The CDR3 spans 14 residues. The germline gives CDR1 SQVTM, CDR2 ANQGSEA. CDR3 amino acids: CSIGTLFGADTQYF. CDR3 DNA: TGCAGCATCGGGACCCTCTTTGGGGCAGATACGCAGTATTTT.

This clonotype has a count of ten or more. The chain carries TRBV29-1 and TRBJ1-1; D perhaps matches TRBD1 (6 bases). Trimming took off 2 bases at V and 4 bases at J, with 11 bases between the two ends. Germline V gene sequence: CDR1 SQVTM, CDR2 ANQGSEA. This CDR3 is 13 amino acids long. This CDR3 reads CSVETQGGTEAFF. CDR3 sequence (DNA): TGCAGCGTTGAAACACAGGGCGGCACTGAAGCTTTCTTT.

This clonotype appeared a few times. CDR3 nucleotides: TGTGCCAGCTTCACTTACACCGGGGAGCTGTTTTTT. It codes for CASFTYTGELFF. V is TRBV18 and J is TRBJ2-2; D unresolved. The germline gives CDR1 KGHSH, CDR2 LQKENI. This CDR3 contains 12 residues. V was cut by 7 bases and J by 3 bases, with 6 bases left in between.

There are many counts of this clonotype. This chain connects TRBV5-1 to TRBJ2-1; D gene unclear. V dropped 0 bases and J dropped 10 bases, with 8 bases sitting between them. CDR1 SGHRS and CDR2 YFSETQ come from the germline V gene. This CDR3 comprises 12 residues. The chain's CDR3 is CASSLDWREQFF. The CDR3 coding sequence is TGCGCCAGCAGCTTGGACTGGCGGGAGCAGTTCTTC.

The table lists this clonotype with many counts. The chain employs TRBV5-1 and TRBJ2-2, with 7 bases fitting TRBD1. Germline CDR1 SGHRS, CDR2 YFSETQ. The CDR3 length is 15 residues. Trimming removed 4 bases from V and 0 bases from J; junction bases left unmatched: 3. In DNA, the CDR3 is TGCGCCAGCAGCCGGGACAGCTCGAACACCGGGGAGCTGTTTTTT. Protein: CASSRDSSNTGELFF.

This clonotype was recorded at least ten times. The gene calls are TRBV6-5 and TRBJ1-6; 7 bases are a match to TRBD1. J was trimmed by 9 bases and V by 0 bases; bases with no gene match: 8. CDR1 MNHEY and CDR2 SVGAGI come from the germline V gene. This CDR3 contains 16 residues. In DNA, the CDR3 is TGTGCCAGCAGTTACTCGAAGGCAGGGGGTGGTTCACCCCTCCACTTT. This sequence encodes CASSYSKAGGGSPLHF.

This clonotype was recorded at least ten times. The J gene is TRBJ2-3, the V gene TRBV7-2; no definite D call. V was trimmed by 5 bases and J by 1 base, leaving 19 bases between them. The germline V gene has CDR1 SGHTA and CDR2 FQGNSA. CDR3 length: 17 residues. CDR3 amino acids: CASSPSMNAPGTDTQYF. DNA for the CDR3: TGTGCCAGCAGCCCGAGTATGAACGCTCCCGGCACAGATACGCAGTATTTT.

Many counts were recorded for this clonotype. V usage is TRBV5-1 and J usage is TRBJ2-3, with unresolved D. Between the trimmed V and J ends, which lost 3 bases and 6 bases, there was a span of 8 bases. Germline lookup yields CDR1 SGHRS and CDR2 YFSETQ. There are 12 residues in the CDR3. The CDR3 region is CASSSSLDTQYF. CDR3 coding DNA: TGCGCCAGCAGCTCGTCATTGGATACGCAGTATTTT.

This clonotype was seen at least ten times. The chain has TRBV5-1 and TRBJ2-3; D could derive from TRBD1 or TRBD2 (5 bases each). The V gene's germline CDR1 is SGHRS and CDR2 YFSETQ. Trimming took 6 bases from V and 0 from J, leaving 11 bases between them. The CDR3 spans 14 residues. The DNA for the CDR3 is TGCGCCAGCATTAGGGACCGTAGCACAGATACGCAGTATTTT. It encodes CASIRDRSTDTQYF.

The genes are TRBV12-3 or TRBV12-4 and TRBJ1-5; D not certain. The CDR3 totals 13 residues. V lost 4 bases and J lost 4, with 8 bases in between. CDR3 sequence reads: CASSSDSNQPQHF. In DNA form, the CDR3 reads TGTGCCAGCAGTTCCGACTCTAATCAGCCCCAGCATTTT.

This clonotype was seen repeatedly, ten times or more. The chain is built from TRBV11-3 and TRBJ1-6; weak D call: TRBD1 (6 bases). Germline CDR1 reads SGHNT; CDR2 reads YENEEA. V lost 8 bases and J 7 bases, leaving 21 bases between the germline ends. There are 16 residues in the CDR3. CDR3 sequence: CASPKHGQYENSPLHF. The CDR3 DNA reads as TGTGCCAGCCCAAAACACGGACAGTATGAAAATTCACCCCTCCACTTT.

As to this clonotype: With a much larger clone just one base away, this may be a read error. CDR3 bases: TGTGCCAGCAGCTTAGTAACGGGGGCTAGCACAGATACGCAGTATTTT. It codes for CASSLVTGASTDTQYF. The rearrangement uses TRBV11-2 and TRBJ2-3; D tentatively fits TRBD1 or TRBD2 (6 bases each). V lost 1 base, J lost 0 bases, and 11 bases lay in between. Germline V CDR1 and CDR2: SGHAT, FQNNGV. This CDR3 region has 16 residues.

This clonotype was recorded many times. The chain is built from TRBV12-3 or TRBV12-4 and TRBJ1-1; no definite D call. V was clipped by 2 bases and J by 0 bases, with 4 bases between them. The CDR3 is 13 residues long. CDR3 loop: CASSLQVNTEAFF. CDR3 sequence (DNA): TGTGCCAGCAGTTTACAGGTGAACACTGAAGCTTTCTTT.

This clonotype was found many times. The chain employs TRBV5-1 and TRBJ2-5, with D perhaps TRBD1 (5 bases). The CDR3 is 14 amino acids. Germline CDR1 and CDR2: SGHRS and YFSETQ. The ends were cut back, 3 bases at V and 4 bases at J, with 13 bases in the middle. Here the CDR3 reads CASSYGAPVETQYF. The CDR3 DNA follows: TGCGCCAGCAGCTATGGGGCGCCGGTAGAGACCCAGTACTTC.

This clonotype appeared many times. The J gene is TRBJ2-6, the V gene TRBV28; D is unclear. The CDR3 runs 12 residues. Deletions cut 7 bases from V and 1 base from J, with 2 bases between. Germline values: CDR1 MDHEN, CDR2 SYDVKM. The DNA for the CDR3 is TGTGCCAGCACGTCTGGGGCCAACGTCCTGACTTTC. Amino acid sequence: CASTSGANVLTF. Full variable domain (outside the CDR3, taken from reference TRBV28 and TRBJ2-6): DVKVTQSSRYLVKRTGEKVFLECVQDMDHENMFWYRQDPGLGLRLIYFSYDVKMKEKGDIPEGYSVSREKKERFSLILESASTNQTSMYLCASTSGANVLTFGAGSRLTVL.

This clonotype was picked up many times. V is TRBV18 and J is TRBJ2-6, with TRBD1 identical over 8 bases. After removal of 3 bases from V and 4 bases from J, the junction contained 8 bases not matched to a gene. Germline values: CDR1 KGHSH, CDR2 LQKENI. The CDR3 extends over 17 amino acids. CDR3 nucleotides: TGTGCCAGCTCACCGAGAGAGACAGGGGTCGGGGCCAACGTCCTGACTTTC. This codes for CASSPRETGVGANVLTF. Drawing the rest from reference TRBV18 and TRBJ2-6, the complete variable domain is NAGVMQNPRHLVRRRGQEARLRCSPMKGHSHVYWYRQLPEEGLKFMVYLQKENIIDESGMPKERFSAEFPKEGPSILRIQQVVRGDSAAYFCASSPRETGVGANVLTFGAGSRLTVL.

This clonotype was seen at least ten times. The CDR3 spells CASSLGLLSSGYNEQFF. CDR3 sequence (DNA): TGTGCCAGCAGCTTGGGTTTGCTGAGTAGTGGTTACAATGAGCAGTTCTTC. The rearrangement links TRBV5-4 to TRBJ2-1; D gene ambiguous. This CDR3 comprises 17 residues. V was shortened by 0 bases and J by 4 bases, with 17 bases between the two germline ends. The V gene's germline CDR1 is SGHNT and CDR2 YYREEE (reference sequence).

This clonotype appeared many times. The chain combines TRBV5-1 with TRBJ1-1; TRBD1 is a possible D gene (5 bases). V dropped 7 bases and J dropped 5 bases, with 15 bases sitting between them. This CDR3 has 13 residues. Germline V CDR1 and CDR2: SGHRS, YFSETQ. The CDR3 spells CASRDPGGTEAFF. CDR3 DNA: TGCGCCAGCCGGGACCCTGGAGGGACTGAAGCTTTCTTT. The full variable domain, with the rest looked up from reference TRBV5-1 and TRBJ1-1, is KAGVTQTPRYLIKTRGQQVTLSCSPISGHRSVSWYQQTPGQGLQFLFEYFSETQRNKGNFPGRFSGRQFSNSRSEMNVSTLELGDSALYLCASRDPGGTEAFFGQGTRLTVV.

In this sample, this clonotype turned up many times. The genes are TRBV20-1 and TRBJ1-1; D possibly corresponds to TRBD1 (6 bases). The V end was cut by 2 bases, the J end by 2 bases, with 9 bases between. The CDR3 sequence is 13 residues long. CDR1 DFQATT and CDR2 SNEGSKA come from the germline V gene (reference sequence). The CDR3 DNA is TGCAGTGCTAGACTGGACAGAAACACTGAAGCTTTCTTT. Protein sequence: CSARLDRNTEAFF.

In this sample, this clonotype turned up many times. The J gene is TRBJ2-5, the V gene TRBV12-3 or TRBV12-4, with D possibly being TRBD1 or TRBD2 (5 bases each). V was clipped by 3 bases and J by 4 bases, with 9 bases between them. This CDR3 is 13 amino acids long. As DNA, the CDR3 is TGTGCCAGCAGTTTCTCTGGGGGAGAGACCCAGTACTTC. It encodes CASSFSGGETQYF.

This clonotype was detected many times. V and J are TRBV7-8 and TRBJ2-1; TRBD1 agrees at 11 bases. The V and J ends lost 4 bases and 8 bases, in that order; junction bases with no gene match: 7. CDR1 is SGHVS, CDR2 FQNEAQ, per germline. The CDR3 runs 15 residues. The CDR3 nucleotides read TGTGCCAGCAGCTCCGGGACAGGGGGTTTCGATGAGCAGTTCTTC. Its protein is CASSSGTGGFDEQFF.